A selection of T cell receptor beta chains follows, all from one sample in a study of shared clonotypes between healthy human individuals. The protocol was immunoSEQ multiplex PCR, while the TCRdb copy is restricted to in-frame clones and leaves out a portion. In the table there are approximately 87,000 clones, under 65% of which are singletons. Sequences were obtained from memory CD8+ T cells sorted from blood. The source is a man aged 25 to 40 in good health. Each CDR3 is given with its conserved first and last residue. A D gene is named only where the DNA matches it firmly. Rows may omit the clone size; those that give it use once, few, many or a size class.

TRBV4-1	-	TRBJ2-1	-	TGCGCCAGCAGCCCCGGGGGCGGGAGCTCCTACAATGAGCAGTTCTTC	CASSPGGGSSYNEQFF
TRBV28	TRBD2	TRBJ2-7	-	TGTGCCAGCAGTTTATTTGGCGGGAGTTCGGCCTACGAGCAGTACTTC	CASSLFGGSSAYEQYF
TRBV27	TRBD1	TRBJ1-5	-	TGTGCCAGCAGTTCCTACCTGGGACAGCTTAATCAGCCCCAGCATTTT	CASSSYLGQLNQPQHF
TRBV7-2	-	TRBJ2-6	-	TGTGCCAGCAGCTTAGCGGTTCGCTCTGGGGCCAACGTCCTGACTTTC	CASSLAVRSGANVLTF
TRBV28	-	TRBJ1-5	-	TGTGCCAGCAGTTTAATCGGGGGACCAGCCAAGCCCCAGCATTTT	CASSLIGGPAKPQHF
TRBV7-9	-	TRBJ2-1	once	TGTGCCAGCAGCTTGGCGGGTTTTTCCAATGAGCAGTTCTTC	CASSLAGFSNEQFF
TRBV14	-	TRBJ2-7	-	TGTGCCAGCAGCCAAGTGAGGCAGGGCGAGCAGTACTTC	CASSQVRQGEQYF
TRBV18	-	TRBJ2-5	-	TGTGCCAGCTCCTTGACTGTCCAAGAGACCCAGTACTTC	CASSLTVQETQYF
TRBV15	-	TRBJ2-7	-	TGTGCCACCAGCAGAGATCTAAGCCGGGAGCAGTACTTC	CATSRDLSREQYF
TRBV2	TRBD1	TRBJ1-5	-	TGTGCCAGCAGGGCCGGGACAGGGAAGGATCAGCCCCAGCATTTT	CASRAGTGKDQPQHF
TRBV7-3	TRBD1	TRBJ2-2	-	TGTGCCAGCAGCCTTCCCTTCGACAGGGTCGACACCGGGGAGCTGTTTTTT	CASSLPFDRVDTGELFF
TRBV5-1	TRBD2	TRBJ2-1	-	TGCGCCAGCAGCTTGGACGGGACTAGCTTCTATGAGCAGTTCTTC	CASSLDGTSFYEQFF
TRBV5-1	-	TRBJ2-3	-	TGCGCCAGCAGCCCAGGACTGGGGGCGACAGATACGCAGTATTTT	CASSPGLGATDTQYF
TRBV18	TRBD1	TRBJ2-2	-	TGTGCCAGCTCACCACAGGACAGGGCAAACACCGGGGAGCTGTTTTTT	CASSPQDRANTGELFF
TRBV28	-	TRBJ2-3	-	TGTGCCAGCAGTTTACAATTTAGCACAGATACGCAGTATTTT	CASSLQFSTDTQYF
TRBV6-5	-	TRBJ1-1	-	TGTGCCAGTAGTCCCCCGGGAGATAACACTGAAGCTTTCTTT	CASSPPGDNTEAFF
TRBV6-5	TRBD2	TRBJ2-3	-	TGTGCCAGCAGTTTGGCGGGAGGGCCGGAAGATACGCAGTATTTT	CASSLAGGPEDTQYF
TRBV28	TRBD2	TRBJ2-7	few	TGTGGGGTGGCGGGAGATAGCTACGAGCAGTACTTC	CGVAGDSYEQYF
TRBV5-1	TRBD1	TRBJ2-7	-	TGCGCCAGCAGCTCAACAGGGGGCGCTTTCTACGAGCAGTACTTC	CASSSTGGAFYEQYF
TRBV29-1	-	TRBJ2-1	once	TGCAGCTTTACGCCCCGGGACAATTTCTATGAGCAGTTCTTC	CSFTPRDNFYEQFF
TRBV6-5	-	TRBJ2-3	-	TGTGCCAGCAGTTCCTTCCCTAGAAAGATCACAGATACGCAGTATTTT	CASSSFPRKITDTQYF
TRBV7-9	TRBD1	TRBJ2-1	-	TGTGCCAGCAGCCCCCCAGGGGGCTCCTACAATGAGCAGTTCTTC	CASSPPGGSYNEQFF
TRBV6-1	-	TRBJ1-1	-	TGTGCCAGCAGTGAAGGACGGGGGAACACTGAAGCTTTCTTT	CASSEGRGNTEAFF
TRBV25-1	-	TRBJ2-7	few	TGTGCCAGCAGTGATCACGGTTCCGAGCAGTACTTC	CASSDHGSEQYF
TRBV11-1	TRBD2	TRBJ2-1	-	TGTGCCAGCAGCCTCCAGCGGGAGGGCCGGACTGAGCAGTTCTTC	CASSLQREGRTEQFF
TRBV25-1	TRBD2	TRBJ2-1	-	TGTGCCAGCAGTGATAGGGAGGGGGAGCAGTTCTTC	CASSDREGEQFF
TRBV6-1	-	TRBJ2-7	-	TGTGCCAGCAGTTACTACGAGCAGTACTTC	CASSYYEQYF
TRBV2	TRBD2	TRBJ2-7	-	TGTGCCAGCAGTCTCGCTGGACTAGCGGGAGACGAGCAGTACTTC	CASSLAGLAGDEQYF
TRBV7-9	TRBD2	TRBJ2-3	few	TGTGCCAGCAGCCAGGGGTCTAGCGGGGCCACAGATACGCAGTATTTT	CASSQGSSGATDTQYF
TRBV28	TRBD2	TRBJ2-7	-	TGTGCCAGCAGTTTGGTCGGGCTGGGACTAGTCCAGGACGAGCAGTACTTC	CASSLVGLGLVQDEQYF
TRBV28	-	TRBJ2-7	-	TGTGCCAGCAGTTTAGCCCCGAACGAGCAGTACTTC	CASSLAPNEQYF
TRBV6-1	-	TRBJ2-7	-	TGTGCCAGCAGCGAAAACCTGGGTGGTTACGAGCAGTACTTC	CASSENLGGYEQYF
TRBV6-5	-	TRBJ2-1	-	TGTGCCAGCAGTTTTAGCGGTGAGCAGTTCTTC	CASSFSGEQFF
TRBV30	-	TRBJ1-5	-	TGTGCCTGGTCAGCTTGGGGGGTTCGCAATCAGCCCCAGCATTTT	CAWSAWGVRNQPQHF
TRBV28	TRBD1	TRBJ2-5	-	TGTGCCAGCAGTTTTCAGGGGGCCTTTCAAGAGACCCAGTACTTC	CASSFQGAFQETQYF
TRBV27	-	TRBJ2-7	-	TGTGCCAGCAGGAGAGCGCCCTACGAGCAGTACTTC	CASRRAPYEQYF
TRBV2	-	TRBJ2-1	medium-sized	TGTGCCAGCAACCCACTAGTGGGGTACAATGAGCAGTTCTTC	CASNPLVGYNEQFF